This T cell receptor (beta chain) was sequenced during a study of blood T cell repertoires in COVID-19. Study information: Collection of acute and convalescent COVID-19 samples took place in the United States, Italy and Spain. T cells, B-cell-depleted T cells, or PBMCs supplied cDNA or gDNA.

Original methodology: Reference gene primer amplification gave estimated nucleated cell counts. Data came from immunoSEQ multiplex PCR; TCRdb stores just in-frame clones and leaves some out. The D gene and trimming were derived from the DNA, and the V and J assignments and clone size from that table. The table records about 90,000 clones, over 70% of them present only once. Trimming took off 4 bases at V and 2 bases at J, with 11 bases between the two ends. Germline CDR1 and CDR2: SNHLY and FYNNEI. This CDR3 has 14 amino acids. The specimen sequenced was peripheral blood. V usage is TRBV2 and J usage is TRBJ2-5; no definite D call. The sequence came from a man older than 75 with active or convalescent COVID-19. The CDR3 is CASSGVTRQETQYF. Here the CDR3 DNA reads TGTGCCAGCAGTGGTGTAACGAGGCAAGAGACCCAGTACTTC.